Reported below is one TCR beta chain. Its antigen target is currently unknown. There are no base qualities to consult, and no much larger clone falls within one base. TCR beta CDR3 regions were amplified by multiplex PCR using the immunoSEQ immune profiling system, following the manufacturer's instructions. An Illumina NextSeq system was used to carry out the sequencing. In the original analysis: Sequence data were processed on the immunoSEQ Analyzer platform, and clonality was calculated as the square root of Simpson's index of productive rearrangements. Similarity in V and J usage was measured by Jensen-Shannon distance, and OLGA was used to compute CDR3 generation probabilities. Shared CDR3 sequences were searched in the immuneACCESS database (August 2020) and in VDJdb (December 2020). The table was pulled from immuneACCESS by TCRdb, which kept in-frame rearrangements only. Such tables lose some clones; where checked, under half of the loss comes from unresolved V genes, and the rest has no known cause. Clone size and V and J calls were adopted from that table, with D and trimming inferred from the DNA. Within this sample are 30,000 or so clones, with under 70% of them counted one time only. The ten largest make up over 0.75% of the sample.

These data originate in a study of monozygotic twins with cystic fibrosis listed by TCRdb under 2021. Regarding the complete study: Barcoded libraries were made from 2.5 to 3 micrograms of fragmented DNA using roughly 16 PCR cycles. On the day of blood sampling, twins were ranked among 850 to 1,300 cohort participants for weight-for-height and for FEVPerc (FEV1 disease centile). Data for three of the twin pairs had previously been reported in another context. To gauge how much genetics shapes V and J gene usage, the researchers compared TCR beta repertoires both within and across 16 monozygotic twin pairs who have cystic fibrosis. Ten female and six male twin pairs, aged about 2.0 to 36.4 years (median about 9 years) and mostly children and adolescents, were included in the cohort. Results and caveats for the whole study, not just this receptor: Significantly higher nucleotide-identical clonotype sharing was observed within monozygotic CF twin pairs than between unrelated CF individuals (P = 0.000026, Mann-Whitney). The greatest similarity to the co-twin was observed for V gene usage in 13 of 16 pairs and for J usage in 8 of 16 pairs, which suggested genetic constraints. Simpson clonality was found to be generally low (median roughly 0.009), suggesting a naive-dominated repertoire, although higher clonality was observed in the most severely affected patients. No association turned up between shared CDR3 numbers and age, concordance or disease severity, and the cohort was small.

The twin pairs came from the European Cystic Fibrosis Twin and Sibling Study Cohort, a cohort that recruited patients from roughly 160 CF clinics across 14 European countries. Zygosity and CFTR genotype were verified in-house, and zygosity was tested by multiplex PCR of nine short tandem repeat loci. Peripheral blood was sampled from each twin, and clinical parameters were recorded on the day of blood sampling. Genomic DNA was isolated from peripheral blood cells with phenol/chloroform and kept in TE buffer at 4 degrees C. The germline V gene supplies CDR1 MRHNA and CDR2 SNTAGT. The CDR3 numbers 16 residues from cysteine through phenylalanine. Only the CDR3 region is kept as DNA, spanning 48 bases read in frame from base 1. Trimming removed 8 bases from V and 3 bases from J; the gene matches leave 5 bases unexplained.

This clonotype originated in a girl aged 10-17 years with cystic fibrosis. Sequenced material: blood. The sequence is built from TRBV6-4 and TRBJ2-3; 16 bases in the junction line up with TRBD2. At the DNA level, the sequence is TGTGCCAGCGCCGGGACTAGCGGGAGGGGGACAGATACGCAGTATTTT. This yields the protein CASAGTSGRGTDTQYF.